Below, one T cell receptor beta chain is given with its context. Trimming took 4 bases from V and 5 from J; bases not matched to a gene: 4. The germline CDR1 and CDR2 sequences are MNHEY and SMNVEV (reference sequence). CDR3 length: 13 residues. Method: immunoSEQ multiplex PCR; TCRdb's copy keeps in-frame clones and lacks some. The sample carries approximately 81,000 clones, over 75% recorded once. These data belong to a study of technical replicates of blood from a few donors. V is TRBV27 and J is TRBJ1-1; TRBD1 matches 7 bases. The sequencing sample was made of PBMCs. The TCR was taken from a human donor in good health. Some clones in this sample may be carry-over from other donors' samples. The CDR3 sequence: CASSSQGRTEAFF. The CDR3 DNA reads as TGTGCCAGCAGTTCACAGGGGAGGACTGAAGCTTTCTTT.